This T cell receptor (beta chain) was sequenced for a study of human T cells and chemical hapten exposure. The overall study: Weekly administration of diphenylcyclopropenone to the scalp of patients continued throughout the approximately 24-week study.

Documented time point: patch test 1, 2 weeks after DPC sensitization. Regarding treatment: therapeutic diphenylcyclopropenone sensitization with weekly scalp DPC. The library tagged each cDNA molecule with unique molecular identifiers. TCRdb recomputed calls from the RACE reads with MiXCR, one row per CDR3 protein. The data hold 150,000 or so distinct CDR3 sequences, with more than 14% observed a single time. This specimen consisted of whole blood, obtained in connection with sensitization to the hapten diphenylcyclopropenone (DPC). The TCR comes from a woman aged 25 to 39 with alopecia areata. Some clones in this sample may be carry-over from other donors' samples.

The CDR3 nucleotides read TGTGCCAGCAGCCTCGACAGGGTAAATTCACCCCTCCACTTT. This sequence encodes CASSLDRVNSPLHF. The chain links TRBV7-8 to TRBJ1-6, with TRBD1 matching over 7 bases. With V trimmed by 5 bases and J by 7 bases, 5 bases remained unmatched. The CDR3 is made up of 14 amino acids. Germline-derived CDR1 and CDR2 are SGHVS and FQNEAQ.